These 6 T cell receptor beta chains were all obtained from the same sample, sequenced in a study of T cells expressing NK-cell markers. TCRdb reanalyzed the 5' RACE reads, giving one entry per CDR3 protein sequence and no DNA. Here the sample table reports around 470,000 distinct CDR3 sequences. The sequencing sample was made of blood T cells: a sorted CD56 or NKG2C T cell subset, CD4+ or CD8+ T cells, or bulk PBMC T cells (not recorded which). These receptors were taken from a woman aged 50 to 60 in good health.

V gene TRBV4-1 combines with J gene TRBJ2-1; TCRdb's D gene call, TRBD1, goes unchecked for lack of DNA. This CDR3 region has 17 residues. Germline lookup yields CDR1 MGHRA and CDR2 YSYEKL. CDR3 in amino acids: CASSQRSASLSYNEQFF.

The CDR3 loop reads CSADNAASGSSYEQYF. The V gene is TRBV20-1, the J gene TRBJ2-7; the D call from TCRdb, TRBD2, cannot be confirmed without DNA. The CDR3 contains 16 residues. Germline V gives CDR1 DFQATT, CDR2 SNEGSKA (reference sequence).

The genes are TRBV5-1 and TRBJ1-1. The CDR3 spans 13 residues. Germline values: CDR1 SGHRS, CDR2 YFSETQ. The CDR3: CASSFITNTEAFF.

The chain joins TRBV30 to TRBJ2-1; there is no DNA to check the TCRdb D call of TRBD1. The germline V gene has CDR1 GTSNPN and CDR2 SVGIG (reference sequence). This CDR3 has 11 amino acids. This chain's CDR3 is CAWTRGNEQFF.

The V and J genes are TRBV25-1 and TRBJ2-7; TCRdb's assignment of TRBD1 cannot be checked, as there is no DNA. The CDR3 is made up of 17 amino acids. Looked up from germline, CDR1 is MGHDK and CDR2 is SYGVNS. The CDR3 spells CASSGKVGQRSSYEQYF.

V usage is TRBV5-1 and J usage is TRBJ1-1. The length of the CDR3 is 14 residues. The germline V gene has CDR1 SGHRS and CDR2 YFSETQ. This CDR3 is CASSLAAGRTEAFF. The variable domain in full, completed from reference TRBV5-1 and TRBJ1-1, reads KAGVTQTPRYLIKTRGQQVTLSCSPISGHRSVSWYQQTPGQGLQFLFEYFSETQRNKGNFPGRFSGRQFSNSRSEMNVSTLELGDSALYLCASSLAAGRTEAFFGQGTRLTVV.